This note documents a single TCR beta chain sequence. CDR3 length: 15 amino acids. V shed 3 bases, J shed 4 bases, and the junction held 5 bases outside the gene matches. Germline V gene data show CDR1 as MNHEY and CDR2 as SVGEGT. The assay was immunoSEQ multiplex PCR, and TCRdb's table has in-frame clones only and misses some. The table records over 150,000 clones, around four fifths of them present only once. The sample belongs to a study of blood T cell repertoires in COVID-19. Input material: peripheral blood. This sequence was found in an elderly woman with active or convalescent COVID-19. V gene TRBV6-2 or TRBV6-3 combines with J gene TRBJ2-1; 8 bases match TRBD1. The CDR3 bases are TGTGCCAGCAGTTATTTCGGGACAGGATACAATGAGCAGTTCTTC. This gives the protein CASSYFGTGYNEQFF.